The 2 T cell receptor beta chains listed next were all sequenced from one sample in a study of blood T cell repertoires in COVID-19. TCRdb keeps only in-frame clones here, not all; method: immunoSEQ multiplex PCR. The data contain roughly 240,000 clones, around 90% of them singletons. Specimen: PBMCs or T cells enriched from blood (not recorded which). These receptor sequences come from a woman aged 30 to 39 with acute COVID-19.

The chain joins TRBV5-3 to TRBJ1-2; D remains ambiguous. TRBV5-3 is an ORF for which the function is uncertain. There are 12 residues in the CDR3. V was clipped by 4 bases and J by 3 bases, with 7 bases between them. CDR3 residues: CARSRQDYGYTF. CDR3 sequence (DNA): TGTGCCAGAAGCCGCCAGGACTATGGCTACACCTTC.

This chain connects TRBV29-1 to TRBJ1-1, with no clear D. Deletions cut 3 bases from V and 1 base from J, with 9 bases between. CDR1 SQVTM and CDR2 ANQGSEA come from the germline V gene. The CDR3 contains 13 residues. CDR3 loop: CSVDWAANTEAFF. The CDR3 region has the DNA TGCAGCGTTGACTGGGCAGCGAACACTGAAGCTTTCTTT.